The T cell receptor beta chain under discussion was sequenced for a study of blood T cells in healthy people across ages. Germline assignment: CDR1 SGHAT and CDR2 FQNNGV. Germline trimming cut 0 bases from V and 1 base from J; bases unmatched to any gene: 1. The CDR3 contains 16 residues. About this clonotype itself: Its antigen is not known.

Total RNA, at least 5 micrograms per sample, was extracted from PBMCs. The study's findings and limits: Long-lived donors exceeded aged donors in naive CD4+ cells and diversity.

Combining a sample-barcoded 5' primer with a J-beta primer mix, a second PCR ran for roughly 7 to 11 cycles. TCRdb reprocessed the 5' RACE reads with MiXCR, giving one entry per CDR3 protein. The sample has 650,000 or so distinct CDR3 sequences; roughly half are singletons. This TCR came from a woman older than 75 in good health. The chain links TRBV11-2 to TRBJ2-4, with TRBD2 identical over 9 bases. Sequencing was carried out using blood. CDR3 loop: CASSLESGRAKNIQYF. CDR3 sequence (DNA): TGTGCCAGCAGCTTAGAGAGCGGGAGGGCCAAAAACATTCAGTACTTC.